The rows below give T cell receptor beta chains drawn from one sample of a study of OX40 agonist ivuxolimab in advanced cancers. Assay: immunoSEQ multiplex PCR; the TCRdb copy retains only in-frame clones and omits some. This sample has about 89,000 clones, with roughly 88% found just once. The material was CD4+ or CD8+ T cells sorted from blood, obtained in a trial of the OX40 agonist ivuxolimab. The receptors shown here come from an adult with an advanced solid tumor such as melanoma, head and neck, liver or kidney cancer. Each CDR3 is given with its conserved first and last residue. D genes are given only for firm matches. Clone size is shown for a subset of rows, as once, few, many or a class of expanded clone.

TRBJ1-3,NA,NA,TRBV7-9,CASSSGTIGNTIYF,TGTGCCAGCAGCTCCGGGACTATAGGAAACACCATATATTTT
TRBJ2-5,NA,NA,TRBV6-6,CASSYSTDQETQYF,TGTGCCAGCAGTTACTCGACAGATCAAGAGACCCAGTACTTC
TRBJ2-3,once,TRBD2,TRBV27,CASSFRTSVSTDTQYF,TGTGCCAGCAGTTTCCGGACTAGCGTGAGCACAGATACGCAGTATTTT
TRBJ2-7,NA,NA,TRBV29-1,CSAKEGYEQYF,TGCAGCGCCAAGGAAGGGTACGAGCAGTACTTC
TRBJ2-7,few,NA,TRBV5-4,CASSQDRIGEQYF,TGTGCCAGCAGCCAAGATAGGATCGGCGAGCAGTACTTC
TRBJ1-1,NA,NA,TRBV6-6,CASSYSQTTEAFF,TGTGCCAGCAGTTACTCTCAAACGACTGAAGCTTTCTTT
TRBJ2-7,NA,NA,TRBV6-1,CASSGRQERFRGYSYEQYF,TGTGCCAGCAGTGGGCGTCAGGAGCGATTCCGTGGTTACTCCTACGAGCAGTACTTC
TRBJ1-5,once,NA,TRBV5-1,CASSRGDKGDQPQHF,TGCGCCAGCAGCCGAGGGGACAAGGGGGATCAGCCCCAGCATTTT
TRBJ2-4,NA,TRBD1,TRBV28,CASSPGDRGRIQYF,TGTGCCAGCAGTCCCGGGGACAGGGGGAGGATTCAGTACTTC
TRBJ1-2,NA,NA,TRBV7-2,CASSFDQATAYGYTF,TGTGCCAGCAGCTTCGATCAAGCGACCGCCTATGGCTACACCTTC
TRBJ2-3,NA,TRBD1,TRBV5-4,CASSQGQGTDTQYF,TGTGCCAGCAGCCAAGGACAGGGCACAGATACGCAGTATTTT
TRBJ2-3,once,NA,TRBV5-6,CASSLGTSTDTQYF,TGTGCCAGCAGCTTGGGGACTAGCACAGATACGCAGTATTTT
TRBJ2-3,NA,TRBD2,TRBV19,CASSMSSGGTDTQYF,TGTGCCAGTAGTATGTCCAGCGGGGGCACAGATACGCAGTATTTT
TRBJ2-1,NA,TRBD2,TRBV6-5,CASSYGREVNEQFF,TGTGCCAGCAGTTACGGGAGGGAAGTCAATGAGCAGTTCTTC
TRBJ1-6,NA,TRBD1,TRBV5-4,CASSLTSQGSPLHF,TGTGCCAGCAGCCTGACCTCACAGGGGTCACCCCTCCACTTT
TRBJ2-7,NA,NA,TRBV5-1,CASSSGTSYEQYF,TGCGCCAGCAGCTCCGGGACCTCCTACGAGCAGTACTTC
TRBJ1-1,NA,NA,TRBV28,CACRTRGGPSTEAFF,TGTGCCTGCCGAACCCGGGGGGGGCCGAGCACTGAAGCTTTCTTT
TRBJ2-5,NA,NA,TRBV7-8,CASSLELARSETQYF,TGTGCCAGCAGCTTAGAGCTAGCGAGGTCAGAGACCCAGTACTTC